The source of this T cell receptor (beta chain) is a study of T cells in Graves' hyperthyroidism and ophthalmopathy. Study-level findings and limits: Ophthalmopathy, as predicted by the model, came a median approximately 6.5 months after the prediction. Patients with ophthalmopathy were separated from those with stable hyperthyroidism by a 13 V-J model. Most thyroid clonotypes that were expanded above 0.001 also turned up in blood.

RNA transcripts were the template for amplifying TCR beta CDR3 regions. The HTBI primer set was used in a first-round RT-PCR of the TCR CDR3. TCRdb passed the multiplex PCR reads through MiXCR, listing each CDR3 protein once. The sample has fewer than 250,000 distinct CDR3 sequences, roughly 17% seen once. Not enrolled were patients with uncontrolled infection, other autoimmune disease, pregnancy or lactation. The V end lost 4 bases, the J end lost 2 bases, and 18 bases lay between the germline ends. CDR1 is SGHNT and CDR2 is YENEEA in the germline V gene. This CDR3 is built from 17 residues. This clonotype was counted only a few times. The antigen is unknown.

The receptor was derived from a woman under 30 with Graves' ophthalmopathy. The genes are TRBV11-3 and TRBJ2-1; D not certain. Sequenced input: blood. This CDR3 reads CASSSSLPGVAYNEQFF. The CDR3 DNA reads TGTGCCAGCAGCTCCTCCCTTCCCGGAGTGGCCTACAATGAGCAGTTCTTC.